This TCR beta chain appears in the sequencing data of a study of T-cell memory formation after mild COVID-19. TCRdb called the 5' RACE reads again in MiXCR, with one record for every CDR3 protein. The sample has 350,000 to 550,000 distinct CDR3 sequences, more than 15% seen once. The length of the CDR3 is 15 residues. Trimming removed 1 base from V and 7 bases from J, with 14 bases in between. Germline lookup yields CDR1 LNHNV and CDR2 YYDKDF (reference sequence). The sample taken for sequencing was PBMCs or a T cell subset sorted from them (not recorded which). The chain has TRBV15 and TRBJ2-1; possibly TRBD1 or TRBD2 for D (6 bases each). The source is a man younger than 30 who had mild COVID-19 (a few samples of this study predate the infection). Cell type and time point are not known. CDR3 protein: CATSRVGGAKNEQFF. CDR3 nucleotides: TGTGCCACCAGCAGAGTGGGGGGCGCGAAAAATGAGCAGTTCTTC.